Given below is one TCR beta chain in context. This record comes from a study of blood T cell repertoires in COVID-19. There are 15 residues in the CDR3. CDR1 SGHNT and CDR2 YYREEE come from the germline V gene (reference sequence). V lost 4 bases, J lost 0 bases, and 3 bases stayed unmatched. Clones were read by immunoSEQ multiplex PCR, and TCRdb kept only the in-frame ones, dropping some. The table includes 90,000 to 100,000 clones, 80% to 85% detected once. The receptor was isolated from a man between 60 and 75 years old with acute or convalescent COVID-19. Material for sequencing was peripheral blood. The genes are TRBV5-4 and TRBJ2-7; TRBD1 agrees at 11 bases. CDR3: CASSMGTGGSYEQYF. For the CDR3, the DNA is TGTGCCAGCAGCATGGGGACAGGGGGCTCCTACGAGCAGTACTTC.